The 3 T cell receptor beta chains below were found in one sample sequenced in a study of cytomegalovirus exposure and HLA in healthy donors. Primers included in the PCR were 60 Vbeta and 13 Jbeta primers. Assay used: immunoSEQ multiplex PCR; TCRdb lists only in-frame clones, some missing. The sample shows 95,000 to 150,000 clones, roughly four fifths of them seen only once. The source material was PBMCs. These receptors were collected from a woman in her sixties in good health and CMV-seropositive.

This clone has just one count. The chain links TRBV7-3 to TRBJ2-1, with TRBD1 matching 10 bases. J lost 7 bases, V lost 5 bases, and 5 bases had no gene match. There are 14 residues in the CDR3. CDR1 is SGHTA, CDR2 FQGTGA, per germline. The CDR3 sequence: CASSIRDRGNEQFF. CDR3 bases: TGTGCCAGCAGCATACGGGACAGGGGAAATGAGCAGTTCTTC.

This chain connects TRBV19 to TRBJ1-1; perhaps TRBD1 as D (6 bases). Trimming removed 1 base from V and 2 bases from J, with 11 bases in between. This CDR3 has 15 residues. The germline CDR1 and CDR2 sequences are LNHDA and SQIVND (reference sequence). The CDR3 DNA sequence: TGTGCCAGTAGTATAGGCAGGGGTCGAAACACTGAAGCTTTCTTT. It is translated as CASSIGRGRNTEAFF.

The rearrangement uses TRBV30 and TRBJ2-7, with 9 bases fitting TRBD2. V gave up 3 bases and J gave up 2 bases; unmatched junction bases: 5. This CDR3 contains 14 residues. CDR1 and CDR2 (germline): GTSNPN, SVGIG (reference sequence). The CDR3 sequence is CAWRELAGPYEQYF. DNA of the CDR3: TGTGCCTGGAGGGAGCTAGCGGGACCCTACGAGCAGTACTTC.